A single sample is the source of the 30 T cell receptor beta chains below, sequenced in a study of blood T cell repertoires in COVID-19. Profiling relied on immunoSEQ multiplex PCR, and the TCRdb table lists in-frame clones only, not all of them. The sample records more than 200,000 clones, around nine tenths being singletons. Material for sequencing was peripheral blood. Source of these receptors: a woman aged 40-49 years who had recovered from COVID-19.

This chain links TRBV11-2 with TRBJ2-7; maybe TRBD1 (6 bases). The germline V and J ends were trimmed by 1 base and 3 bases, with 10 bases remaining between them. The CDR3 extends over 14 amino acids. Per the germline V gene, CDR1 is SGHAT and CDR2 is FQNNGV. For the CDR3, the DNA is TGTGCCAGCAGCTTAGGGACAGCCCTCTACGAGCAGTACTTC. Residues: CASSLGTALYEQYF.

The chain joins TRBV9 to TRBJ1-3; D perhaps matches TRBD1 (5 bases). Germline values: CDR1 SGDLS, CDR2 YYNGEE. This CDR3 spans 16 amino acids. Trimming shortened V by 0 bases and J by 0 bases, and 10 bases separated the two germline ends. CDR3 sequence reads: CASSVALGGSGNTIYF. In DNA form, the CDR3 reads TGTGCCAGCAGCGTAGCTCTGGGGGGCTCTGGAAACACCATATATTTT.

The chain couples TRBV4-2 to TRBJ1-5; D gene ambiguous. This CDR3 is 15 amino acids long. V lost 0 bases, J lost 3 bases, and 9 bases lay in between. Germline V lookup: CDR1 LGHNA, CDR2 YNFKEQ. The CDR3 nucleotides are TGTGCCAGCAGCCAAGACGCCGGTAACAATCAGCCCCAGCATTTT. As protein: CASSQDAGNNQPQHF.

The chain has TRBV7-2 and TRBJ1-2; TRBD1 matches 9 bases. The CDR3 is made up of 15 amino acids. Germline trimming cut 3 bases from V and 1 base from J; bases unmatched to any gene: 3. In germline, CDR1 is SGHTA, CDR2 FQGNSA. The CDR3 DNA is TGTGCCAGCAGCTTTTGGGGACAGGGTAACTATGGCTACACCTTC. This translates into CASSFWGQGNYGYTF.

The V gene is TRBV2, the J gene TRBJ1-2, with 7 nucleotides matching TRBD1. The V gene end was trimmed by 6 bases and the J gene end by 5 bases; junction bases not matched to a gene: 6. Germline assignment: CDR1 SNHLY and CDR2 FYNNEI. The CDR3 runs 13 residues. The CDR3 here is CASSSGTEYGYTF. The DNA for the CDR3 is TGTGCCAGCAGCTCCGGGACAGAGTATGGCTACACCTTC. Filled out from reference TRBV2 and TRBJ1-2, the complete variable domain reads EPEVTQTPSHQVTQMGQEVILRCVPISNHLYFYWYRQILGQKVEFLVSFYNNEISEKSEIFDDQFSVERPDGSNFTLKIRSTKLEDSAMYFCASSSGTEYGYTFGSGTRLTVV.

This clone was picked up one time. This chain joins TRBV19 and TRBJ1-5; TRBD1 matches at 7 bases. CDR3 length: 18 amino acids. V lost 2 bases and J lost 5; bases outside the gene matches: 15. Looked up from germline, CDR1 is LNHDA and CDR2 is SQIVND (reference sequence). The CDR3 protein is CASSIPTGGVGGYQPQHF. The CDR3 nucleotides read TGTGCCAGTAGTATACCCACTGGGGGTGTAGGGGGCTATCAGCCCCAGCATTTT.

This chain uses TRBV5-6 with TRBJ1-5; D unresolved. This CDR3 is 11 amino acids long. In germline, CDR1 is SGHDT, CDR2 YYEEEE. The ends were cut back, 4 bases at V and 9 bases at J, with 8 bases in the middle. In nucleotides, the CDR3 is TGTGCCAGCAGCCCCGCGAGGCCCCAGCATTTT. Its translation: CASSPARPQHF.

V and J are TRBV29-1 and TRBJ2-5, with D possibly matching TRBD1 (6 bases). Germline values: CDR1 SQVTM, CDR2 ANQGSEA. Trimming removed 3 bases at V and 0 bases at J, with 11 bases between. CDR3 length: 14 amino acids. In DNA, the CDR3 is TGCAGCGTTGACTTGGGGGCCAACCAAGAGACCCAGTACTTC. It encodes CSVDLGANQETQYF. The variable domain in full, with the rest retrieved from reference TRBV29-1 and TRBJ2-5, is SAVISQKPSRDICQRGTSLTIQCQVDSQVTMMFWYRQQPGQSLTLIATANQGSEATYESGFVIDKFPISRPNLTFSTLTVSNMSPEDSSIYLCSVDLGANQETQYFGPGTRLLVL.

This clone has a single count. The CDR3 nucleotides read TGTGCCAGCAGCCGAGGGGGGGCTGGGGCCAACGTCCTGACTTTC. Encoded protein: CASSRGGAGANVLTF. V and J are TRBV7-8 and TRBJ2-6, with a possible D match to TRBD2 (7 bases). The CDR3 has 15 residues. The V end was cut by 5 bases, the J end by 2 bases, with 10 bases between. Germline V lookup: CDR1 SGHVS, CDR2 FQNEAQ. The whole variable domain, remainder taken from reference TRBV7-8 and TRBJ2-6, is GAGVSQSPRYKVAKRGQDVALRCDPISGHVSLFWYQQALGQGPEFLTYFQNEAQLDKSGLPSDRFFAERPEGSVSTLKIQRTQQEDSAVYLCASSRGGAGANVLTFGAGSRLTVL.

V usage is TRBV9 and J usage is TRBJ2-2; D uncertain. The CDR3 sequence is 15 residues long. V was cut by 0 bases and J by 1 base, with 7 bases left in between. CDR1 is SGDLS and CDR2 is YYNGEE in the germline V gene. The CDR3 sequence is CASSVGGQNTGELFF. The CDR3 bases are TGTGCCAGCAGCGTAGGTGGGCAGAACACCGGGGAGCTGTTTTTT.

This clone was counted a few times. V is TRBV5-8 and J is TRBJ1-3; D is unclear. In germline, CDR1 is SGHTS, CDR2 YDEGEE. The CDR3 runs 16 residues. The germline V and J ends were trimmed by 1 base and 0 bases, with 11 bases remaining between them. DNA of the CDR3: TGTGCCAGCAGCTTGAGTTCCCGACACTCTGGAAACACCATATATTTT. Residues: CASSLSSRHSGNTIYF.

Here the CDR3 reads CSVDGGPRNEQYF. CDR3 nucleotides: TGCAGCGTTGACGGGGGGCCAAGGAACGAGCAGTACTTC. The rearrangement joins TRBV29-1 to TRBJ2-7; D is perhaps TRBD2 (7 bases). The CDR3 is 13 amino acids. From germline, CDR1 is SQVTM and CDR2 ANQGSEA. Trimming took off 3 bases at V and 5 bases at J, with 14 bases between the two ends.

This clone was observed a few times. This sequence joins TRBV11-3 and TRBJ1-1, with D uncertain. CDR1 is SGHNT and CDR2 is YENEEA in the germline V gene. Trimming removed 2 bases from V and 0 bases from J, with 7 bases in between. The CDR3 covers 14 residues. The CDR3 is CASSLYFLNTEAFF. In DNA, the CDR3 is TGTGCCAGCAGCTTATACTTCCTGAACACTGAAGCTTTCTTT.

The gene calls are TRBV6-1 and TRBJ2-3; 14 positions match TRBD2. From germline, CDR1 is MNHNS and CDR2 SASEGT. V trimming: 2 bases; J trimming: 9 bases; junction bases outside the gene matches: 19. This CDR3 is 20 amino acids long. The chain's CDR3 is CASSEPGTSGGGVRVATQYF. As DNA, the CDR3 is TGTGCCAGCAGTGAACCCGGGACTAGCGGGGGAGGGGTCCGGGTCGCGACGCAGTATTTT.

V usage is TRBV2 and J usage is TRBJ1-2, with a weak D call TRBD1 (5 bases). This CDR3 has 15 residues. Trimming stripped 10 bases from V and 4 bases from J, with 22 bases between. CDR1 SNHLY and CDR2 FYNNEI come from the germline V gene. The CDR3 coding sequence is TGTGCCACCCTCACCCAGGGCTTCACCTTCTATGGCTACACCTTC. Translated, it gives CATLTQGFTFYGYTF.

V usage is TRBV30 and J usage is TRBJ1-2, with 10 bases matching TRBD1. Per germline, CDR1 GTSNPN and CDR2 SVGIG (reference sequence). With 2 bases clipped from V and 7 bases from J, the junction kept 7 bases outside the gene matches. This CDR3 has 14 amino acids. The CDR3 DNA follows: TGTGCCTGGAGTACCGGGACAGGGGAAGTTGGCTACACCTTC. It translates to CAWSTGTGEVGYTF.

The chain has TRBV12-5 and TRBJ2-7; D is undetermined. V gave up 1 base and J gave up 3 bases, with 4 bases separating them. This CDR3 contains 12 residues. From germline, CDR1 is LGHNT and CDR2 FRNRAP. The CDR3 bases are TGTGCTAGTGGTTTGGGGCACTACGAGCAGTACTTC. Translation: CASGLGHYEQYF.

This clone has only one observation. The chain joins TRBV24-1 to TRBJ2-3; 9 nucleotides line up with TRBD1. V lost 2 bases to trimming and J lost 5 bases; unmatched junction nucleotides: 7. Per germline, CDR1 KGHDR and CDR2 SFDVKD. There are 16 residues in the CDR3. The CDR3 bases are TGTGCCACCAGTGATTCCGGGACAGGGAAGGGAGATACGCAGTATTTT. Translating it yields CATSDSGTGKGDTQYF.

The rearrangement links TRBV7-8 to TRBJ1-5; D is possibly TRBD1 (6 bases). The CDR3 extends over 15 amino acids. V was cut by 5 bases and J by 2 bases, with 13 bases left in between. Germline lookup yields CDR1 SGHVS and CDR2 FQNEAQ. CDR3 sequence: CASSRDTGRNQPQHF. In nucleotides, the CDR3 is TGTGCCAGCAGCCGAGATACAGGGCGCAATCAGCCCCAGCATTTT.

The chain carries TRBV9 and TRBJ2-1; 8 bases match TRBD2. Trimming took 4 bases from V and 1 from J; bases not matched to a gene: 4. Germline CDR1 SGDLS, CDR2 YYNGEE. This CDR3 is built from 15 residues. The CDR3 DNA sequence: TGTGCCAGCAGCAAAAGCGGGGGTTCCTACAATGAGCAGTTCTTC. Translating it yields CASSKSGGSYNEQFF.

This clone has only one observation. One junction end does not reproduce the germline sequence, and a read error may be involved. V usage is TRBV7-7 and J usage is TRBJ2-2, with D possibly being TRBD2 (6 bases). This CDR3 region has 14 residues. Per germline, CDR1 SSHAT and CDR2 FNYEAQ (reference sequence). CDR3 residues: CASTLEPGDWELFF. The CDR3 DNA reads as TGTGCTAGCACCCTTGAGCCGGGGGACTGGGAGCTGTTTTTT.

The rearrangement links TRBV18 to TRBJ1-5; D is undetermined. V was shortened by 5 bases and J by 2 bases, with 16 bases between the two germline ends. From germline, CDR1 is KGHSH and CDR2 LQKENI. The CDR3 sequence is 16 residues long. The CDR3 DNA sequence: TGTGCCAGCTCAGACCAACGGAGTGGCGGCAATCAGCCCCAGCATTTT. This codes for CASSDQRSGGNQPQHF.

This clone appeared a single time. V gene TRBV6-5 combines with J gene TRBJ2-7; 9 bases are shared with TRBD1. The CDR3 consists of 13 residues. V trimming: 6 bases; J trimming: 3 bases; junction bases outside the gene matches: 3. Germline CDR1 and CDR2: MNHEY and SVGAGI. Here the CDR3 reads CASRGQGFYEQYF. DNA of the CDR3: TGTGCCAGCAGGGGACAGGGTTTCTACGAGCAGTACTTC.

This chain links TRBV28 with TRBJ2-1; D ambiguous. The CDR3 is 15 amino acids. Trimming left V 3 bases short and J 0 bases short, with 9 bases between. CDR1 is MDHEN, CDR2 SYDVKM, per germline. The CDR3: CASSFRWSSYNEQFF. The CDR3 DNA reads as TGTGCCAGCAGTTTTCGTTGGAGCTCCTACAATGAGCAGTTCTTC.

The DNA for the CDR3 is TGTGCCAGCAGCTTCTCAGCGGGAGTTACAGATACGCAGTATTTT. Its translation: CASSFSAGVTDTQYF. This chain connects TRBV11-2 to TRBJ2-3; the match to TRBD2 covers 8 bases. The ends lost 3 bases at V and 3 bases at J; junction bases unmatched: 5. This CDR3 has 15 amino acids. Germline loops: CDR1 SGHAT, CDR2 FQNNGV.

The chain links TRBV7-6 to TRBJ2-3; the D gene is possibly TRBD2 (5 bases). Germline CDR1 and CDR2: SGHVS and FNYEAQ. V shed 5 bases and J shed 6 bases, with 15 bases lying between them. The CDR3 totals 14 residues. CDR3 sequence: CASSQSPGGDTQYF. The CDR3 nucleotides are TGTGCCAGCAGCCAGTCTCCCGGCGGGGATACGCAGTATTTT.

Here the CDR3 reads CAISSSTPGRGEQFF. CDR3 DNA sequence: TGTGCCATCTCTTCCTCGACGCCGGGGAGGGGTGAGCAGTTCTTC. The chain has TRBV10-3 and TRBJ2-1, with 7 bases aligning to TRBD2. Looked up from germline, CDR1 is ENHRY and CDR2 is SYGVKD. This CDR3 has 15 residues. V shed 8 bases and J 9 bases; nucleotides not matched to a gene: 16.

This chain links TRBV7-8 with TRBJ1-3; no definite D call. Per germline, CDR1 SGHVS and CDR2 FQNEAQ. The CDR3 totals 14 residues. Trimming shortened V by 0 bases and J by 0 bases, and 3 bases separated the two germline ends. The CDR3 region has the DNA TGTGCCAGCAGCTTAGCGGCCTCTGGAAACACCATATATTTT. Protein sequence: CASSLAASGNTIYF.

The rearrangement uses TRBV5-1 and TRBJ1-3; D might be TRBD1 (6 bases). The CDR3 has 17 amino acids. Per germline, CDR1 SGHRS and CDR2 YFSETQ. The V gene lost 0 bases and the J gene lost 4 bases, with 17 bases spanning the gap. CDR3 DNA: TGCGCCAGCAGCTTGGCCCTCCGGGACACGGGGGGAAACACCATATATTTT. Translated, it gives CASSLALRDTGGNTIYF. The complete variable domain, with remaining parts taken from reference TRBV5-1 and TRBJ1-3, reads KAGVTQTPRYLIKTRGQQVTLSCSPISGHRSVSWYQQTPGQGLQFLFEYFSETQRNKGNFPGRFSGRQFSNSRSEMNVSTLELGDSALYLCASSLALRDTGGNTIYFGEGSWLTVV.

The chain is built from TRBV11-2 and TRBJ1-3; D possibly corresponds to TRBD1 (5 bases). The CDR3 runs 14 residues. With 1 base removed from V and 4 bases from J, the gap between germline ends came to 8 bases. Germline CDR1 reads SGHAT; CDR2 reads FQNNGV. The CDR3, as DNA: TGTGCCAGCAGCTTAGCAGGGCGAGGAAACACCATATATTTT. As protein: CASSLAGRGNTIYF.